Listed below are T cell receptor beta chains from one sample, sequenced in a study of monozygotic twins with inflammatory bowel disease. TCRdb re-called the 5' RACE reads; every CDR3 protein appears as one record, without DNA. The table for this sample gives fewer than 350,000 distinct CDR3 sequences. Sequencing was carried out using blood. These receptors originate from a human donor with ulcerative colitis or Crohn's disease, or a healthy co-twin of an affected twin (not recorded which). Each CDR3 is given with its conserved first and last residue.

v_gene	j_gene	CDR3aa
TRBV28	TRBJ2-4	CASRTLSASPYF
TRBV6-4	TRBJ1-2	CASSKGQFYGYTF
TRBV7-3	TRBJ2-1	CASATSGRVNEQFF
TRBV29-1	TRBJ1-5	CSAILRGGGQPQHF
TRBV20-1	TRBJ2-1	CSATSPGLAGGYNEQFF
TRBV10-3	TRBJ2-2	CAISEAAFTGELFF
TRBV3-1	TRBJ2-7	CASSPGTSAFYEQYF
TRBV7-9	TRBJ2-7	CASSLGAGGLEQYF
TRBV11-2	TRBJ2-2	CASSPIAGGDTGELFF
TRBV7-2	TRBJ2-7	CASSLEAGLYEQYF
TRBV5-1	TRBJ2-5	CASSLEAGTKTQYF
TRBV29-1	TRBJ1-2	CSVRPGNWYGYTF
TRBV20-1	TRBJ2-3	CSAAQVGTSGSRFFADTQYF
TRBV6-1	TRBJ1-5	CASSQDRALAGLSQPQHF
TRBV11-2	TRBJ2-3	CASSPRGGMRTDTQYF
TRBV12-3/TRBV12-4	TRBJ2-1	CASSFYPAGVPPGNEQFF
TRBV12-3/TRBV12-4	TRBJ1-2	CASGLPRGVHGYTF
TRBV28	TRBJ2-2	CAGSQRDRVGAGELFF
TRBV7-9	TRBJ1-4	CASSLNPGLGNEKLFF
TRBV10-3	TRBJ2-7	CAISGRQASYEQYF
TRBV6-2/TRBV6-3	TRBJ2-1	CAIKTGGSSYNEQFF
TRBV20-1	TRBJ2-4	CSATPSIENIQYF
TRBV29-1	TRBJ2-1	CSAPSVAGEQFF
TRBV10-1	TRBJ2-1	CASSEGHPFNEQFF
TRBV9	TRBJ2-5	CASSVAGAVIQETQYF
TRBV6-5	TRBJ1-4	CASSYGFTLAEGLFF
TRBV30	TRBJ2-1	CATGRRYNEQFF
TRBV12-3/TRBV12-4	TRBJ2-5	CASSHTEAQETQYF
TRBV27	TRBJ2-7	CASSTGVEQYF
TRBV9	TRBJ2-3	CASSEASYGTQYF
TRBV5-1	TRBJ1-1	CASRPGGNTEAFF
TRBV30	TRBJ1-1	CAWRGRRSNTEAFF
TRBV2	TRBJ1-5	CASSEGGRDQPQHF
TRBV11-2	TRBJ2-2	CASSFFPTGLSNTGELFF
TRBV12-3/TRBV12-4	TRBJ2-5	CASSPHTGAETQYF
TRBV19	TRBJ2-1	CASRTNNEQFF
TRBV20-1	TRBJ1-2	CSARDDWSDSYGYTF
TRBV4-1	TRBJ1-4	CASSPGGATNEKLFF
TRBV7-2	TRBJ2-1	CASSLQPAGGPYNEQFF
TRBV2	TRBJ2-2	CASSDLGDNTGELFF
TRBV24-1	TRBJ2-1	CATSDRAGLSYNEQFF
TRBV5-1	TRBJ1-2	CASSLAWADENYGYTF
TRBV6-4	TRBJ2-3	CASSLGASGTDTQYF
TRBV5-1	TRBJ2-2	CASSLRVAGNTGELFF
TRBV5-1	TRBJ2-2	CASSQRVNTGELFF
TRBV29-1	TRBJ1-4	CSVGQGRGEKLFF
TRBV11-3	TRBJ2-2	CASRGTRNTGELFF
TRBV5-1	TRBJ2-5	CASSGGTQSQGQYF
TRBV11-2	TRBJ2-1	CASSLESPEQFF
TRBV4-2	TRBJ1-5	CASSPAGDQPQHF
TRBV20-1	TRBJ2-7	CSAREPGGLDEQYF